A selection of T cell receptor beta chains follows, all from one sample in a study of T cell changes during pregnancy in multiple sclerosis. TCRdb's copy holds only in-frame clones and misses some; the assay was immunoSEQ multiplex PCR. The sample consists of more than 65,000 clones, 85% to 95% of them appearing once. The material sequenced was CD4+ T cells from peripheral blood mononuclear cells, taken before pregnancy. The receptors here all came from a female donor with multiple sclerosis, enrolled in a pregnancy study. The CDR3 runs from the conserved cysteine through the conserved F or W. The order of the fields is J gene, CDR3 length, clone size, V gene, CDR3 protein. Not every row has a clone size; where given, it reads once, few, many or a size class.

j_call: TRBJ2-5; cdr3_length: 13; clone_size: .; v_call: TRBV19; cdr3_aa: CASGGGAGETQYF
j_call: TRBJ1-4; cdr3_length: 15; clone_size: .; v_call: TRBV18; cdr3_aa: CASSPSGTVREKLFF
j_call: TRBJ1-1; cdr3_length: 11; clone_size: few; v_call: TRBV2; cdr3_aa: CASSPRGEAFF
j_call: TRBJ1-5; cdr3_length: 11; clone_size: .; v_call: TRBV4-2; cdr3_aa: CASSQGATQHF
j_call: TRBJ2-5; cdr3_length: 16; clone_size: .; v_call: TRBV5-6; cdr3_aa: CASSIGPAAGQETQYF
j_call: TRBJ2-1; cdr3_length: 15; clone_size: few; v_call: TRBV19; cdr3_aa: CASSTGQNSYNEQFF
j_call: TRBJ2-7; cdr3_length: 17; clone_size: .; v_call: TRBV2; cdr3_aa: CASSKNAPGQGAGEQYF
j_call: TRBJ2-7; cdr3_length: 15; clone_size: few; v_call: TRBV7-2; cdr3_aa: CASSLVGGADYEQYF
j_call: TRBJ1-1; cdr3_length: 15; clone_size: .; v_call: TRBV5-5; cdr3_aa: CASSLNPGMHTEAFF
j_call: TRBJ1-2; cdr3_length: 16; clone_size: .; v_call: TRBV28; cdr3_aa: CASSGEKDRGLGGYTF
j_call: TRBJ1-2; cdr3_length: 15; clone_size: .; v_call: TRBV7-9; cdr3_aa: CASSSQDGLGSGYTF
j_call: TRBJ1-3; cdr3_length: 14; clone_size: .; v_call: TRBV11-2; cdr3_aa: CASSLGGAGNTIYF
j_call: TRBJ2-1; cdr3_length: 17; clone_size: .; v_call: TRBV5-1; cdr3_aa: CASSWGVPSAMYNEQFF
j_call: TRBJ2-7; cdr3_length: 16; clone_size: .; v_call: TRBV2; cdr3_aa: CASSERSLAYSYEQYF
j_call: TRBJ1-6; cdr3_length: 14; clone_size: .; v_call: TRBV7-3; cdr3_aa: CASSRGSNNSPLHF
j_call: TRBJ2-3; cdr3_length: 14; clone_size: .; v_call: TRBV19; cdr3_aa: CASTGQGRTDTQYF
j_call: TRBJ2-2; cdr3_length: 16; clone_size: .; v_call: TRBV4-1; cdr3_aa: CASSQARLPVAGELFF
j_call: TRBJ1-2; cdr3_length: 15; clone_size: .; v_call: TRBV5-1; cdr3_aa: CASSLVAAREGGYTF
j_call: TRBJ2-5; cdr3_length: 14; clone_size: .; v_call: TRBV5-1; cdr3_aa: CASSLAGFGETQYF
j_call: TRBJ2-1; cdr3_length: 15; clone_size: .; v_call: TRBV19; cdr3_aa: CASTQGLAGGNEQFF
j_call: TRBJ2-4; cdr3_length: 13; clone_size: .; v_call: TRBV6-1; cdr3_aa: CASSEARTSPRGF
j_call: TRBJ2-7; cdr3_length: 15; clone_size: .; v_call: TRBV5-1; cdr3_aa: CASSLLSESAYEQYF
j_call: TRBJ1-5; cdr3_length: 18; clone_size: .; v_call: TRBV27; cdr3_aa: CASSRGGSDRFFDQPQHF
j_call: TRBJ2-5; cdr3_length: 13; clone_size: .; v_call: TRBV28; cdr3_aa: CASSEGRGLTQYF
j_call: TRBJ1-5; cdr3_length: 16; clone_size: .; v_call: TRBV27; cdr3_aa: CASSASRQGSNQPQHF
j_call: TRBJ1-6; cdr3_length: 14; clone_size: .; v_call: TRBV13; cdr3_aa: CASSRSSYNSPLHF
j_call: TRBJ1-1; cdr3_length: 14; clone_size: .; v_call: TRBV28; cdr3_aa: CASSSQGGNTEAFF
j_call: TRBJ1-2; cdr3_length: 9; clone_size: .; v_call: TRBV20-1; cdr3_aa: CSARQGHTF
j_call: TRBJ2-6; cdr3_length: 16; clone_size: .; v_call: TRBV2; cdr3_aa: CASRKHRESGANVLTF
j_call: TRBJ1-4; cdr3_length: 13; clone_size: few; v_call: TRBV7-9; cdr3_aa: CASSSQGREKLFF
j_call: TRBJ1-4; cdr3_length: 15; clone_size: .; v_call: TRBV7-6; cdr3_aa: CASSLRTGQDEKLFF
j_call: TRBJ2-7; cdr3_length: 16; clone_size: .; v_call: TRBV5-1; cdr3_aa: CASSPGSGVISYEQYF
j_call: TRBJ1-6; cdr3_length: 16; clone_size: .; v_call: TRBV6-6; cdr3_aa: CASTSKGGTGNSPLHF
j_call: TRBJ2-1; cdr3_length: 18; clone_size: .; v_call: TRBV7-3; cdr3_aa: CASSLISLAGDSYNEQFF
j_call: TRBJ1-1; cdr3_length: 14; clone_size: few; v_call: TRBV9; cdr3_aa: CASSEQGLNTEAFF
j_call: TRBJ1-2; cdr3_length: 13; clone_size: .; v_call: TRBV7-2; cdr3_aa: CASSSQGVYGYTF
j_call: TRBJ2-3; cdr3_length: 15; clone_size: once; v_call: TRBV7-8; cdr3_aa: CASSFEGGISDTQYF
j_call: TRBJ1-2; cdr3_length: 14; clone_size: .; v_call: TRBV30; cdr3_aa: CAWSPDRGHYGYTF
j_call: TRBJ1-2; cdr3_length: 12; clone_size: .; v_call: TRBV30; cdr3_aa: CAWRGQGGGYTF
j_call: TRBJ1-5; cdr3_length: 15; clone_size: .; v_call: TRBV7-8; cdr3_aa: CASSLAGAGNQPQHF
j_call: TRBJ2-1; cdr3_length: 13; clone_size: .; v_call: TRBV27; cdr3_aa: CARPGGRSNEQFF
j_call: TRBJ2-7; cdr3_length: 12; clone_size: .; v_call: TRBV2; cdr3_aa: CATGQGNREQYF
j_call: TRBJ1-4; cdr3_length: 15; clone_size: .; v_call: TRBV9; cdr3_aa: CASSVEAGMSEKLFF
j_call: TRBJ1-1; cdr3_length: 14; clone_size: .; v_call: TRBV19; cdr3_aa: CASSRAMVNTEAFF
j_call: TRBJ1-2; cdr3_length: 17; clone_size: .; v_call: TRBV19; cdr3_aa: CASSINRGQEANYGYTF
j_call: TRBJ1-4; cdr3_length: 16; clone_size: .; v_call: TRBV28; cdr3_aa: CASSKRGGGTNEKLFF
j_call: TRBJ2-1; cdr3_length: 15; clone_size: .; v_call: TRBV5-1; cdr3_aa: CASSTNRGRLNEQFF
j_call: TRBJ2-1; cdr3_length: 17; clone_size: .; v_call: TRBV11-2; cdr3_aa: CASSLNRGLAGYNEQFF
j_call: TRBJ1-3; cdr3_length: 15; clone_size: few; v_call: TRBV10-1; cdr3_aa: CASSEDLNSGNTIYF
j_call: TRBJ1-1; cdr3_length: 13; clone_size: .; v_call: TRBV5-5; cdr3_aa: CASSLTGVTEAFF
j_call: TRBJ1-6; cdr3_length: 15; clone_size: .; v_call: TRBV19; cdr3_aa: CASSVGQGFGSPLHF